Reported below is one T cell receptor (beta chain). Antigen: not known. The TCR alpha and TCR beta cDNA libraries, bearing sample barcodes and UMIs, were generated by 5'RACE using constant-segment primers. TCRdb independently ran MiXCR on the 5' RACE reads; one entry per CDR3 protein. Seen here are around 450,000 distinct CDR3 sequences, about 20% observed once, and the top ten hold 7.5% to 9.5%. This sample was included in a study of T-cell memory formation after mild COVID-19. Study-wide context: TCR clusters were largely donor specific.

General study points: Pre-infection memory showed some responding clones, and this suggested that cross-reactive memory joined. Day 15 to 85 contracting clones showed balanced CD4/CD8; day 15 to 37 expanders favored CD4+.

The source of this sequence is an adult woman who had mild COVID-19 (a few samples of this study predate the infection). Cell type and time point are not known. Sequenced sample: PBMCs or a T cell subset sorted from them (not recorded which).

CDR3 protein: CASSIGVSGSYNEQFF. CDR3 nucleotide sequence: TGTGCCAGTAGTATAGGGGTTAGCGGGAGTTACAATGAGCAGTTCTTC. The J gene is TRBJ2-1, the V gene TRBV19; TRBD2 matches at 9 bases. The germline V gene has CDR1 LNHDA and CDR2 SQIVND (reference sequence). The CDR3 consists of 16 residues. Unmatched junction bases numbered 5, after V lost 1 base and J lost 4 bases. The full variable domain, completed using reference TRBV19 and TRBJ2-1, is DGGITQSPKYLFRKEGQNVTLSCEQNLNHDAMYWYRQDPGQGLRLIYYSQIVNDFQKGDIAEGYSVSREKKESFPLTVTSAQKNPTAFYLCASSIGVSGSYNEQFFGPGTRLTVL.